The source of this TCR beta chain is a study of shared clonotypes between healthy human individuals. About the study: CD4 naive cells filled three plates per donor, CD4 memory three, CD8 naive two and CD8 memory one.

General study points: Sequencing depth was expected to affect clonotype sharing among donors. Estimated clonotype richness was generally higher in naive than memory subsets.

The CDR3 extends over 12 amino acids. V gave up 4 bases and J gave up 5 bases, with 9 bases separating them. CDR1 is SGHTA and CDR2 is FQGNSA in the germline V gene. Naive CD8 cells were CD45RO-negative, positively selected for CCR7, excluding terminally differentiated effector memory CD45RA+ cells. Using immunoSEQ multiplex PCR, the repertoire was profiled, and TCRdb retains in-frame clones only, with some absent. The table has about 2.2 million clones, around 93% seen once; the top ten hold approximately 1.7%. Concerning this clone: Its specificity is unknown.

Sequencing used naive CD8+ T cells from PBMCs. V usage is TRBV7-2 and J usage is TRBJ2-7; D uncertain. The receptor comes from a man aged 18 to 29 in good health. Some clones in this sample may be carry-over from other donors' samples. CDR3 in amino acids: CASSWVGNEQYF. CDR3 nucleotides: TGTGCCAGCAGCTGGGTGGGGAACGAGCAGTACTTC. Based on the CDR3 plus reference TRBV7-2 and TRBJ2-7, the full variable domain is GAGVSQSPSNKVTEKGKDVELRCDPISGHTALYWYRQSLGQGLEFLIYFQGNSAPDKSGLPSDRFSAERTGGSVSTLTIQRTQQEDSAVYLCASSWVGNEQYFGPGTRLTVT.